The rows below give T cell receptor beta chains drawn from one sample of a study of blood T cell repertoires in COVID-19. Sequencing was performed with immunoSEQ multiplex PCR; in TCRdb, only in-frame clones are kept and a portion is missing. The sample holds 180,000 or so clones, 85% seen once. Sequencing input: peripheral blood. These receptors all stem from an older woman with acute or convalescent COVID-19. The CDR3 runs from the conserved cysteine through the conserved F or W. D genes are given only for firm matches. Expanded clones get a size class; other rows say once, few or many, or leave the size out.

CDR3 length	clone size	V gene	J gene	D gene	CDR3 DNA	CDR3 protein
16	.	TRBV4-1	TRBJ1-4	TRBD1	TGCGCCAGCAGCCAAGCCGTCGGACAGGCTAATGAAAAACTGTTTTTT	CASSQAVGQANEKLFF
14	.	TRBV5-1	TRBJ2-1	.	TGCGCCAGCAGCTTGGGCGGATCCTACAATGAGCAGTTCTTC	CASSLGGSYNEQFF
11	once	TRBV10-3	TRBJ2-1	TRBD1	TGTGCCATCGGGGACAGCAATGAGCAGTTCTTC	CAIGDSNEQFF
14	.	TRBV14	TRBJ1-2	.	TGTGCCAGCAGCCAAGCCCTGGGCCCCTATGGCTACACCTTC	CASSQALGPYGYTF
17	.	TRBV27	TRBJ2-1	TRBD2	TGTGCCAGCAGTTTAAAGGTCCGGACTAGCCGGCTCAATGAGCAGTTCTTC	CASSLKVRTSRLNEQFF
13	few	TRBV5-4	TRBJ2-2	.	TGTGCCAGCAGCTTGCCAGCGGCCGGGGAGCTGTTTTTT	CASSLPAAGELFF
15	.	TRBV7-9	TRBJ2-7	TRBD2	TGTGCCAGCAGCTTAGGGGTAGCGGGACCCTACGAGCAGTACTTC	CASSLGVAGPYEQYF
14	.	TRBV7-2	TRBJ1-5	.	TGTGCCAGCAGCCGCAGTAGGGGGGGCCAGCCCCAGCATTTT	CASSRSRGGQPQHF
16	medium-sized	TRBV4-1	TRBJ1-2	.	TGCGCCAGCAGCCCCCTTTCGGAGGGCTTAATCTATGGCTACACCTTC	CASSPLSEGLIYGYTF
14	.	TRBV7-9	TRBJ2-2	.	TGTGCCAGCAGCCTAACCTCGAACACCGGGGAGCTGTTTTTT	CASSLTSNTGELFF
14	.	TRBV5-1	TRBJ1-6	TRBD1	TGCGCCAGCAGCTTGAGGGACAGCGGTTCACCCCTCCACTTT	CASSLRDSGSPLHF
14	once	TRBV6-2/TRBV6-3	TRBJ2-5	.	TGTGCCAGCACCCCCCTCCTTGTTGAAGAGACCCAGTACTTC	CASTPLLVEETQYF
14	.	TRBV25-1	TRBJ1-4	.	TGTGCCAGCAGGGACACCTCAACTAATGAAAAACTGTTTTTT	CASRDTSTNEKLFF
15	.	TRBV18	TRBJ2-3	TRBD2	TGTGCCAGCTCACCCGGGACTAGCGGGATCCATACGCAGTATTTT	CASSPGTSGIHTQYF
14	.	TRBV5-4	TRBJ2-1	.	TGTGCCAGCAGCTCCCGGGACTCCCGGGATGAGCAGTTCTTC	CASSSRDSRDEQFF
14	once	TRBV11-3	TRBJ1-1	TRBD1	TGTGCCAGCAGCTCGAAACAGGGGGGCACTGAAGCTTTCTTT	CASSSKQGGTEAFF
18	.	TRBV5-1	TRBJ2-6	.	TGCGCCAGCAGCGCGGCCCTTACGGGGGTACCTGGGGCCAACGTCCTGACTTTC	CASSAALTGVPGANVLTF
14	.	TRBV21-1	TRBJ2-2	.	TGTGCCAGCAGCAAACTAGCGAACACCGGGGAGCTGTTTTTT	CASSKLANTGELFF
16	.	TRBV30	TRBJ2-5	TRBD2	TGTGCCTGGAGTGGACTAGCGGGAGTTGGCCAAGAGACCCAGTACTTC	CAWSGLAGVGQETQYF
15	.	TRBV28	TRBJ1-2	TRBD1	TGTGCCAGCAGTTTAGGGGACAGGGACCGATATGGCTACACCTTC	CASSLGDRDRYGYTF
13	few	TRBV6-5	TRBJ1-1	.	TGTGCCAGCCAGGTTGGGTCGGACACTGAAGCTTTCTTT	CASQVGSDTEAFF
13	.	TRBV27	TRBJ1-1	.	TGTGCCAGCAGTTGGGGGGGGGCGACTGAAGCTTTCTTT	CASSWGGATEAFF
16	few	TRBV4-2	TRBJ2-7	TRBD1	TGTGCCAGCAGCCAATCCGGGACAGGGGTTTTCTACGAGCAGTACTTC	CASSQSGTGVFYEQYF
14	.	TRBV7-3	TRBJ2-4	.	TGTGCCAGCAGCTTAACATCTTCAGAAAACATTCAGTACTTC	CASSLTSSENIQYF
13	.	TRBV28	TRBJ1-2	TRBD1	TGTGCCACCTACGATGGACAGGGCTTTTTGCACACCTTC	CATYDGQGFLHTF
16	few	TRBV18	TRBJ1-1	.	TGTGCCAGCTCACCGGCGTTACGGATGGACAACGCTGAAGCTTTCTTT	CASSPALRMDNAEAFF
16	.	TRBV3-1/TRBV3-2	TRBJ2-5	TRBD2	TGTGCCAGCAGCCTAGGGACTAGCGGGGTTCAAGAGACCCAGTACTTC	CASSLGTSGVQETQYF
16	.	TRBV7-9	TRBJ1-6	TRBD1	TGTGCCAGCAGCTCGACGTGGACAGGGAATATGTCACCCCTCCACTTT	CASSSTWTGNMSPLHF
13	.	TRBV30	TRBJ1-5	TRBD1	TGTGCCTGGAGTGTGACAGGGGATCAGCCCCAGCATTTT	CAWSVTGDQPQHF
13	.	TRBV27	TRBJ1-5	.	TGTACCAGCAGTTTGGTAGCTAATCAGCCCCAGCATTTT	CTSSLVANQPQHF
16	.	TRBV9	TRBJ1-1	.	TGTGCCAGCAGCTCCAAACACGGGACACTGAACACTGAAGCTTTCTTT	CASSSKHGTLNTEAFF
14	.	TRBV27	TRBJ2-2	.	TGTGCCAGCAGTTTATGGGGGGACACCGGGGAGCTGTTTTTT	CASSLWGDTGELFF
15	once	TRBV2	TRBJ2-1	TRBD2	TGTGCCAGCAGCAGCGGGACTAGCGGGGGTAATGAGCAGTTCTTC	CASSSGTSGGNEQFF
14	.	TRBV3-1/TRBV3-2	TRBJ2-5	TRBD1	TGTGCCAGCAGCCCCCCGGGACAGTTCATGACCCAGTACTTC	CASSPPGQFMTQYF
15	.	TRBV7-9	TRBJ2-3	.	TGTGCCAGCAGCTTACTTCTCTCCTCCACAGATACGCAGTATTTT	CASSLLLSSTDTQYF
16	.	TRBV7-9	TRBJ2-5	TRBD1	TGTGCCAGCAGCCTCGCGGGACAGGGGGTAGGGGAGACCCAGTACTTC	CASSLAGQGVGETQYF
14	.	TRBV5-1	TRBJ2-1	.	TGCGCCAGCAGCCGCGCAGTCGGGGTAAATGAGCAGTTCTTC	CASSRAVGVNEQFF
13	.	TRBV6-5	TRBJ1-2	TRBD1	TGTGCCAGTCGTTTGACAGGGAACTATGGCTACACCTTC	CASRLTGNYGYTF
14	once	TRBV7-2	TRBJ2-2	.	TGTGCCAGCTCCTCAGGGTCACACACCGGGGAGCTGTTTTTT	CASSSGSHTGELFF
13	once	TRBV19	TRBJ2-1	TRBD1	TGTGCCAGTAGCTCGGGACAGGACAATGAGCAGTTCTTC	CASSSGQDNEQFF
14	.	TRBV9	TRBJ2-7	.	TGTGCCAGCAGCGTAGGAACCATTCCGGGGGAGCAGTACTTC	CASSVGTIPGEQYF
14	.	TRBV7-9	TRBJ1-2	.	TGTGCCAGCAGCCGAGGACAGAACAACTATGGCTACACCTTC	CASSRGQNNYGYTF
14	.	TRBV11-2	TRBJ2-1	TRBD1	TGTGCCAGCAGCGGATCCAGGGGGCCGAGCGAGCAGTTCTTC	CASSGSRGPSEQFF
14	.	TRBV5-1	TRBJ2-1	.	TGCGCCAGCAGAAGCTTTTTAGACTACAATGAGCAGTTCTTC	CASRSFLDYNEQFF
16	.	TRBV25-1	TRBJ2-1	TRBD1	TGTGCCAGCAGTGGGACAGGGTCGCTCGCTGTTGGTGAGCAGTTCTTC	CASSGTGSLAVGEQFF
16	.	TRBV7-9	TRBJ2-2	.	TGTGCCAGCAGCTTTATCGCAGGGGCCGACACCGGGGAGCTGTTTTTT	CASSFIAGADTGELFF
15	.	TRBV7-8	TRBJ2-1	TRBD2	TGTGCCAGCAGCCCCCAGCGGGAGGGGGACAATGAGCAGTTCTTC	CASSPQREGDNEQFF
19	.	TRBV3-1/TRBV3-2	TRBJ2-2	TRBD1	TGTGCCAGCAGTCGAGCCGGGACAGGGCCGTCCCGGAACACCGGGGAGCTGTTTTTT	CASSRAGTGPSRNTGELFF
14	.	TRBV5-6	TRBJ2-5	.	TGTGCCAGCAGCTTGACAGACTACGGGGAGACCCAGTACTTC	CASSLTDYGETQYF
15	.	TRBV6-5	TRBJ2-1	TRBD2	TGTGCCAGCAGTTACTCGGGACTAGCGACGGATGAGCAGTTCTTC	CASSYSGLATDEQFF
12	few	TRBV28	TRBJ1-6	.	TGTGCCAGCAGTTTTAGGGGGACCACCCTCCACTTT	CASSFRGTTLHF
15	.	TRBV9	TRBJ1-2	TRBD1	TGTGCCAGCAGCGCCCACACAGGGGTGAGCTATGGCTACACCTTC	CASSAHTGVSYGYTF
13	.	TRBV7-8	TRBJ1-2	.	TGTGCCAGCAGCTCTCAATTAGACTATGGCTACACCTTC	CASSSQLDYGYTF
15	.	TRBV9	TRBJ2-7	TRBD2	TGTGCCAGCAGCGGCGGGGGAGGCGGAGAGTACGAGCAGTACTTC	CASSGGGGGEYEQYF
15	.	TRBV19	TRBJ1-2	.	TGTGCCAGTAGGAGTCAGGGGACCACTAACTATGGCTACACCTTC	CASRSQGTTNYGYTF